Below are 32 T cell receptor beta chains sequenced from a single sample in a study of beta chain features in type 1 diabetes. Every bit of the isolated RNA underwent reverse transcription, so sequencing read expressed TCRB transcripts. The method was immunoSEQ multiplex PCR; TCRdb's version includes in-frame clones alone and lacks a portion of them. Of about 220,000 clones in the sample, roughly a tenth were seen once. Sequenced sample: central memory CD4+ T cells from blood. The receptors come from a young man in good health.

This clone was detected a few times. CDR3 bases: TGCAGCGTTGGTCGACAACGGGACTACAATGAGCAGTTCTTC. Translating it yields CSVGRQRDYNEQFF. The chain couples TRBV29-1 to TRBJ2-1; D may be TRBD2 (5 bases). Germline loops: CDR1 SQVTM, CDR2 ANQGSEA. The CDR3 is 14 residues long. V dropped 4 bases and J dropped 3 bases, with 13 bases sitting between them.

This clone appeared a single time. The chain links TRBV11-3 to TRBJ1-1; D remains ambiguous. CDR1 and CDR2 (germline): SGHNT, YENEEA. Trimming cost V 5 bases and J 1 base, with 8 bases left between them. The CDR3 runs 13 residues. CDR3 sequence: CASSEQTNTEAFF. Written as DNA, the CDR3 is TGTGCCAGCAGCGAACAGACGAACACTGAAGCTTTCTTT. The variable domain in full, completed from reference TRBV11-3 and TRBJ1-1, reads EAGVVQSPRYKIIEKKQPVAFWCNPISGHNTLYWYLQNLGQGPELLIRYENEEAVDDSQLPKDRFSAERLKGVDSTLKIQPAELGDSAVYLCASSEQTNTEAFFGQGTRLTVV.

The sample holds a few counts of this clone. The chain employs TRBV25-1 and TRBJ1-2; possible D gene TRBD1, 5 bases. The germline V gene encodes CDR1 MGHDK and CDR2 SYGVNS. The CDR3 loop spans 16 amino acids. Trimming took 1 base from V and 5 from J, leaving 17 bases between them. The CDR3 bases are TGTGCCAGCAGTGAATGGGGGAGGAAGGGTTTATATGGCTACACCTTC. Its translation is CASSEWGRKGLYGYTF.

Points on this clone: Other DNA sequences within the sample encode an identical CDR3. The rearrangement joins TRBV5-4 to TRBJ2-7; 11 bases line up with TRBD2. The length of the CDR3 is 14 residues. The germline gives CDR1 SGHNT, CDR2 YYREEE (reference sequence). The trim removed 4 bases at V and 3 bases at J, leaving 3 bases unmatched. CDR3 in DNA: TGTGCCAGCAGCCCTGGGACTAGCGGCTACGAGCAGTACTTC. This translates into CASSPGTSGYEQYF.

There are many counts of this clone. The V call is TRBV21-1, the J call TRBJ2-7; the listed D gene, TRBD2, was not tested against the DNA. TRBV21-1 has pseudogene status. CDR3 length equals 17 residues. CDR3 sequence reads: CASSNPARGEGSYEQYF. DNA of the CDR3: TGTGCCAGCAGCAACCCCGCCCGGGGTGAAGGCTCCTACGAGCAGTACTTC.

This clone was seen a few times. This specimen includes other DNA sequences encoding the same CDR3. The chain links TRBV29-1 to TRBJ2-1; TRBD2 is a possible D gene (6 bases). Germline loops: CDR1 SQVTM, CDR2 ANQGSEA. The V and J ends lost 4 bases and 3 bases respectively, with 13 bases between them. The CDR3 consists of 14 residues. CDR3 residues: CSVAVGGNYNEQFF. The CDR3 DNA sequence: TGCAGCGTTGCCGTTGGCGGGAACTACAATGAGCAGTTCTTC.

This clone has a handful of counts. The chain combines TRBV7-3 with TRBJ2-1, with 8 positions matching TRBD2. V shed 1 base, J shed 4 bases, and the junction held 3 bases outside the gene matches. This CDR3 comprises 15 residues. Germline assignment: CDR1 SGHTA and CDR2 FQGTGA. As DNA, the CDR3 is TGTGCCAGCAGCTTAATGCGGGGGGAGTACAATGAGCAGTTCTTC. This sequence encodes CASSLMRGEYNEQFF.

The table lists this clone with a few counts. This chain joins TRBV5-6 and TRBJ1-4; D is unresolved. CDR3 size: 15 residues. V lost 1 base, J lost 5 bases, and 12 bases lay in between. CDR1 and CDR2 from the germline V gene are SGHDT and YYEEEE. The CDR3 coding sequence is TGTGCCAGCAGCTTGTTCTGGCAACAGAATGAAAAACTGTTTTTT. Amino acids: CASSLFWQQNEKLFF. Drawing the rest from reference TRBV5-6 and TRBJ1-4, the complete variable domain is DAGVTQSPTHLIKTRGQQVTLRCSPKSGHDTVSWYQQALGQGPQFIFQYYEEEERQRGNFPDRFSGHQFPNYSSELNVNALLLGDSALYLCASSLFWQQNEKLFFGSGTQLSVL.

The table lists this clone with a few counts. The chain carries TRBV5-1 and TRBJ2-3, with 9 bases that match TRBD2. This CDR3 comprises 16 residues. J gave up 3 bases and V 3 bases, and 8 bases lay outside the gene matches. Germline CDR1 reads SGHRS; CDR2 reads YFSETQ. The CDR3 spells CASSWTSVGSTDTQYF. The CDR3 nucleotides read TGCGCCAGCAGCTGGACTAGCGTAGGCTCGACAGATACGCAGTATTTT.

The CDR3 is CASVPGTSYEQYF. CDR3 coding DNA: TGTGCCAGCGTCCCCGGGACTTCCTACGAGCAGTACTTC. This chain joins TRBV2 and TRBJ2-7; a weak D match, TRBD2 (6 bases). This CDR3 region has 13 residues. The V and J ends lost 8 bases and 1 base respectively, with 12 bases between them. Germline CDR1 reads SNHLY; CDR2 reads FYNNEI.

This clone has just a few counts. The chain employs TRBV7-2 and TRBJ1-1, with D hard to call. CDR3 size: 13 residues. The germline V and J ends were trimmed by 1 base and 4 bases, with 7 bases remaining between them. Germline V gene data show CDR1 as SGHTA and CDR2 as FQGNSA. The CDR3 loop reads CASSLGRRTEAFF. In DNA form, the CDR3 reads TGTGCCAGCAGCTTAGGGCGGCGCACTGAAGCTTTCTTT.

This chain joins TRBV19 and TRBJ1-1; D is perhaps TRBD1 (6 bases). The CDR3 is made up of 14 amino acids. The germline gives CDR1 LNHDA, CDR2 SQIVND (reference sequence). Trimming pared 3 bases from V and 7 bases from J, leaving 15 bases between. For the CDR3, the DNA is TGTGCCAGTAGTATGGGGGGCAGGTGGAGTGAAGCTTTCTTT. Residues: CASSMGGRWSEAFF.

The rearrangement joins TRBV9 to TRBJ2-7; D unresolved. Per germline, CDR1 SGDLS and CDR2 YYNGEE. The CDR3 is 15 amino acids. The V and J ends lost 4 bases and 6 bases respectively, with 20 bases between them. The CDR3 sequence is CASSPRGLPVGEQYF. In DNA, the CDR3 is TGTGCCAGCAGCCCCCGCGGTCTACCGGTGGGCGAGCAGTACTTC.

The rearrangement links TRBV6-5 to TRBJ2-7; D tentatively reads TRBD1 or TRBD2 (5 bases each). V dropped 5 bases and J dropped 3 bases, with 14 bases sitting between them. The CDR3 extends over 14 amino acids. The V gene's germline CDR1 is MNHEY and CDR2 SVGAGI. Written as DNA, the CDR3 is TGTGCCAGCAGTCTCCCCGGGGCGAACTACGAGCAGTACTTC. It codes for CASSLPGANYEQYF.

The CDR3 sequence is CASSEAGRINYGYTF. DNA of the CDR3: TGTGCCAGCAGTGAGGCGGGACGTATAAACTATGGCTACACCTTC. This chain links TRBV28 with TRBJ1-2, with D perhaps matching TRBD1 (5 bases). Germline CDR1 reads MDHEN; CDR2 reads SYDVKM. The CDR3 totals 15 residues. V was cut by 5 bases and J by 2 bases, with 15 bases left in between.

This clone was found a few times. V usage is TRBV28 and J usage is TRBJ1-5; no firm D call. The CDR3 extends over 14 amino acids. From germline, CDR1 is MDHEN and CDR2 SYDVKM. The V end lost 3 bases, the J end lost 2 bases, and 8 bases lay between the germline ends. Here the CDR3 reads CASSFSERNQPQHF. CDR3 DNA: TGTGCCAGCAGTTTTTCAGAGCGCAATCAGCCCCAGCATTTT.

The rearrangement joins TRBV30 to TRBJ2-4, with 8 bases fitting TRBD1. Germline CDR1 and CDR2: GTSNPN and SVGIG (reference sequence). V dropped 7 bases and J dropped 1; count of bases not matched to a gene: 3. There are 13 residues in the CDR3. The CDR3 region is CAYRDRAKNIQYF. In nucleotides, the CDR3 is TGTGCCTACCGGGACAGGGCCAAAAACATTCAGTACTTC.

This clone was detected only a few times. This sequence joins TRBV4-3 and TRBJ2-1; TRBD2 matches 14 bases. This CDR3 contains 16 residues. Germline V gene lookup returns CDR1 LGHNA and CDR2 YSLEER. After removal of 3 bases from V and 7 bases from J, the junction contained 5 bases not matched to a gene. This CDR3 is CASSQGLAGEHNEQFF. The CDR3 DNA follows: TGCGCCAGCAGCCAGGGACTAGCGGGAGAACATAATGAGCAGTTCTTC.

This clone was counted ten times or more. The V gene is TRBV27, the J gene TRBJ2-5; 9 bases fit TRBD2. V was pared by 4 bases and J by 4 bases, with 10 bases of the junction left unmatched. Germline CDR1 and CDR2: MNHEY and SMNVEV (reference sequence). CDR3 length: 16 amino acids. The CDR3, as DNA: TGTGCCAGCAGTTCGTCAATAGCGGGAGCGATAGAGACCCAGTACTTC. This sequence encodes CASSSSIAGAIETQYF.

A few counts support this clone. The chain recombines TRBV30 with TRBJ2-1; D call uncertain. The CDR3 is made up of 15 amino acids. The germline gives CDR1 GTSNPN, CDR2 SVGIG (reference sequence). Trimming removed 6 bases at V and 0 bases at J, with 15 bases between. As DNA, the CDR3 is TGTGCCTGCCCATCGGGTAGCAGCTCCTACAATGAGCAGTTCTTC. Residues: CACPSGSSSYNEQFF.

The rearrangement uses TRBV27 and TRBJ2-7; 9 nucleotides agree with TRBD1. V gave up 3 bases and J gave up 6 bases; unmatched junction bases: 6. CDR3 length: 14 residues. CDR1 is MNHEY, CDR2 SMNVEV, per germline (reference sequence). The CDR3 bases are TGTGCCAGCAGTTTCTGGGACAGGGTTTCCGAGCAGTACTTC. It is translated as CASSFWDRVSEQYF.

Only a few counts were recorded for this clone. Here the CDR3 reads CASSRWGEGTQYF. CDR3 nucleotides: TGTGCCAGCAGCCGGTGGGGCGAAGGGACCCAGTACTTC. This chain joins TRBV27 and TRBJ2-5, with a weak D call TRBD1 (5 bases). The germline gives CDR1 MNHEY, CDR2 SMNVEV (reference sequence). With 6 bases removed from V and 7 bases from J, the gap between germline ends came to 15 bases. The CDR3 is 13 amino acids.

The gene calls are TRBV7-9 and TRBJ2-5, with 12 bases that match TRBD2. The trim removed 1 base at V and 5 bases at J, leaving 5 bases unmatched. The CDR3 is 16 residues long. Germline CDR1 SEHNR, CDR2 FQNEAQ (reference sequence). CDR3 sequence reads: CASSLEATSGSETQYF. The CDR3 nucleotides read TGTGCCAGCAGCTTAGAAGCGACTAGCGGGAGTGAGACCCAGTACTTC.

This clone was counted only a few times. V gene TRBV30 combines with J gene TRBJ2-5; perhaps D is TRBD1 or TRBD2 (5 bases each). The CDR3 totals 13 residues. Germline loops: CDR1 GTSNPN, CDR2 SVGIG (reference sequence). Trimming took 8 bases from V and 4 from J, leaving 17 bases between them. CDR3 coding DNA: TGTGCCACGAATCGGGGCTTGGGAGAGACCCAGTACTTC. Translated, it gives CATNRGLGETQYF. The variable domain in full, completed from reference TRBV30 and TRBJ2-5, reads SQTIHQWPATLVQPVGSPLSLECTVEGTSNPNLYWYRQAAGRGLQLLFYSVGIGQISSEVPQNLSASRPQDRQFILSSKKLLLSDSGFYLCATNRGLGETQYFGPGTRLLVL.

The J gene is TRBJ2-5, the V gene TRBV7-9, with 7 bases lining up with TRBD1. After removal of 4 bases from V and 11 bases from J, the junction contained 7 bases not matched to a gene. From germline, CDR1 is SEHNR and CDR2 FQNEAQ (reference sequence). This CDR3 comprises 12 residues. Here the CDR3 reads CASSSRGPEQYF. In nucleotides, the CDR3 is TGTGCCAGCAGCTCGAGGGGGCCAGAGCAGTACTTC.

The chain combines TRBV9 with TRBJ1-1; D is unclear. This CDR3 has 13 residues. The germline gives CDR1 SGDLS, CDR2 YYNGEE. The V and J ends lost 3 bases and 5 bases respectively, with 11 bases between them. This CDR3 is CASSAHPRTEAFF. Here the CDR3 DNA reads TGTGCCAGCAGCGCCCACCCGAGGACTGAAGCTTTCTTT.

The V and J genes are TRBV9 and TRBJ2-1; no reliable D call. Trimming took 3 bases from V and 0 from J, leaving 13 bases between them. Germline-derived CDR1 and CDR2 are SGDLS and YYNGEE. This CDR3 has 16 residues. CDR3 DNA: TGTGCCAGCAGCGCCTACCACGCAATCTCCTACAATGAGCAGTTCTTC. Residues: CASSAYHAISYNEQFF.

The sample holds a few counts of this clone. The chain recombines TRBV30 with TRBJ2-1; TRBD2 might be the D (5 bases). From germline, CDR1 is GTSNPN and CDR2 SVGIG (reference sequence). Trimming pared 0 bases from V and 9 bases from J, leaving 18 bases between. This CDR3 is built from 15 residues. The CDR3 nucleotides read TGTGCCTGGAGTGTACGGAGTACTAGAAGCACTGAGCAGTTCTTC. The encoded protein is CAWSVRSTRSTEQFF.

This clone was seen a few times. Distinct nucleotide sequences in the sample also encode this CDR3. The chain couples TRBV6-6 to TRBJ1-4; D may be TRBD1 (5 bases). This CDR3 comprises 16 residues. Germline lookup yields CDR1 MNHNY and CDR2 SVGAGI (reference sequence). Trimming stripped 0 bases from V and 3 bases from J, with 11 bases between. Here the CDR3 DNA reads TGTGCCAGCAGTTACTCGGGGGGGTTCGCTAATGAAAAACTGTTTTTT. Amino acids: CASSYSGGFANEKLFF.

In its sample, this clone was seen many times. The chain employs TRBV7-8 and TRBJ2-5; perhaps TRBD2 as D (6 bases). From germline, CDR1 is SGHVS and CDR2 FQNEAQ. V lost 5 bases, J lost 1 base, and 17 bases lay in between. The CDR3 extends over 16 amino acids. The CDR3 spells CASSRDFWDSQETQYF. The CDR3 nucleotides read TGTGCCAGCAGCCGCGATTTCTGGGACTCCCAAGAGACCCAGTACTTC.

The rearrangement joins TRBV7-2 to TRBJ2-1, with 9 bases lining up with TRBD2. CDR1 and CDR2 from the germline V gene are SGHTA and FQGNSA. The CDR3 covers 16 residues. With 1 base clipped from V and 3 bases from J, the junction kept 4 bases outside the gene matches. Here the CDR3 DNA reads TGTGCCAGCAGCTTAGTGGCGGGAGGGAACTACAATGAGCAGTTCTTC. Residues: CASSLVAGGNYNEQFF.

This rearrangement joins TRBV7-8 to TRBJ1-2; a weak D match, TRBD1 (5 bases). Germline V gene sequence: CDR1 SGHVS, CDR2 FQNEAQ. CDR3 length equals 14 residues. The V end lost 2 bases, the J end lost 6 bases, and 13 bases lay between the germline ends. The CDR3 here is CASSLSGLQNGYTF. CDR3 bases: TGTGCCAGCAGCTTATCGGGGCTTCAGAATGGCTACACCTTC.